There are many counts of the clone carrying this TCR beta chain. Its target is not known. The data were obtained in a study of T cells in Graves' hyperthyroidism and ophthalmopathy. Overall study results and limits: Peripheral blood also featured most of the thyroid clonotypes expanded above 0.001. A 13 V-J model separated ophthalmopathy from stable hyperthyroidism.

Amplified TCR beta CDR3 regions came from RNA transcripts. The HTBI primer set served for first-round RT-PCR of the TCR CDR3. One entry per CDR3 protein, called by TCRdb with MiXCR from the multiplex PCR reads. The data contain over 450,000 distinct CDR3 sequences, 17% of them singletons. Diagnoses used clinical symptoms, serum thyroxine and TRAb, thyroid ultrasound and orbital computed tomography. The PBMCs were taken from around 9 ml of fresh peripheral blood. This CDR3 has 15 residues. CDR1 and CDR2 from the germline V gene are SGHNT and YENEEA. Unmatched junction bases numbered 2, after V lost 5 bases and J lost 3 bases.

This clonotype was sampled from a woman aged 18-29 years with Graves' ophthalmopathy. Specimen: blood. The chain is built from TRBV11-3 and TRBJ2-2; 11 bases are shared with TRBD2. CDR3: CASSPLAGDTGELFF. CDR3 coding DNA: TGTGCCAGCAGCCCACTAGCGGGAGACACCGGGGAGCTGTTTTTT.